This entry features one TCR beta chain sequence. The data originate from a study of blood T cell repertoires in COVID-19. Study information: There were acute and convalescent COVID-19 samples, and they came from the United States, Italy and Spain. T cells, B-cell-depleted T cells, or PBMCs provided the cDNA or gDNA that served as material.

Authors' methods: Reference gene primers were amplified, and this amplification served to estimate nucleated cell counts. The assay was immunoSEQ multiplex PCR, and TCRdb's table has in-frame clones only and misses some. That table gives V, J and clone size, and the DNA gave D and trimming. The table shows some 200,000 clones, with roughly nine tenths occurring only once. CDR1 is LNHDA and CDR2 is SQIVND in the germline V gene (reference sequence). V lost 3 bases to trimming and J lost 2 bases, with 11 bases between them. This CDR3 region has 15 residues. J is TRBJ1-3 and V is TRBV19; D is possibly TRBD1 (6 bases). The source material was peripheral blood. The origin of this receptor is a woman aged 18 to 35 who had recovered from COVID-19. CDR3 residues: CASSMGAIPGNTIYF. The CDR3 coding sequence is TGTGCCAGTAGTATGGGGGCCATCCCTGGAAACACCATATATTTT.